This T cell receptor beta chain was sequenced in a study of blood T cell repertoires in COVID-19. In the source study's methods: Estimates of nucleated cell counts were drawn from the amplification of reference gene primers. Profiled with immunoSEQ multiplex PCR; TCRdb holds only in-frame clones, not every one. Clone size and V and J calls were adopted from that table, with D and trimming inferred from the DNA. This table has about 160,000 clones, roughly 93% appearing once. V dropped 5 bases and J dropped 8; count of bases not matched to a gene: 21. The CDR3 has 18 amino acids. Germline CDR1 SGHAT, CDR2 FQNNGV.

The sequenced sample was peripheral blood. The sequence was collected from a man younger than 30 with acute or convalescent COVID-19. The rearrangement joins TRBV11-2 to TRBJ1-2; 9 nucleotides line up with TRBD1. This CDR3 is CASSPTTGLKQGAKGYTF. The CDR3 DNA follows: TGTGCCAGCAGCCCGACAACCGGGCTCAAACAGGGGGCGAAAGGCTACACCTTC. Combining the CDR3 with reference TRBV11-2 and TRBJ1-2 gives the whole variable domain EAGVAQSPRYKIIEKRQSVAFWCNPISGHATLYWYQQILGQGPKLLIQFQNNGVVDDSQLPKDRFSAERLKGVDSTLKIQPAKLEDSAVYLCASSPTTGLKQGAKGYTFGSGTRLTVV.